What follows are 32 T cell receptor beta chains derived from one specimen sequenced in a study of metastatic and nonmetastatic thyroid tumors. TCRdb reanalyzed the PCR reads via MiXCR. The sample includes approximately 16,000 clones, about 25% of them seen just once. Until they underwent thyroid surgery, no patient had received any treatment. The sample was blood. The source is a male donor with papillary thyroid cancer or a benign thyroid nodule (not recorded which). Some clones in this sample may be carry-over from other donors' samples.

This clone is a singleton in its sample. The rearrangement uses TRBV6-2 or TRBV6-3 and TRBJ2-4, with D perhaps matching TRBD1 (6 bases). This CDR3 comprises 15 residues. The V end lost 6 bases, the J end lost 0 bases, and 12 bases lay between the germline ends. CDR1 and CDR2 (germline): MNHEY, SVGEGT. The chain's CDR3 is CASRDQGTAKNIQYF. The CDR3 region has the DNA TGTGCCAGCAGGGATCAGGGGACAGCCAAAAACATTCAGTACTTC.

Ten or more counts support this clone. The chain has TRBV14 and TRBJ2-1; 11 bases are a match to TRBD2. Germline CDR1 SGHDN, CDR2 FVKESK. The junction had 3 bases not matched to a gene; V was cut back by 1 base and J by 7 bases. The CDR3 is 15 amino acids. CDR3 residues: CASSQGLAGLNEQFF. As DNA, the CDR3 is TGTGCCAGCAGCCAAGGACTAGCGGGATTAAATGAGCAGTTCTTC.

This clone was found many times. This chain uses TRBV20-1 with TRBJ2-1; 10 nucleotides align to TRBD2. The CDR3 is 16 residues long. Germline lookup yields CDR1 DFQATT and CDR2 SNEGSKA (reference sequence). The V segment lost 2 bases and the J segment 4 bases; nucleotides outside the gene matches: 8. The CDR3 sequence is CSARHIAGGSYNEQFF. The CDR3 nucleotides are TGCAGTGCTAGACACATAGCGGGAGGCTCGTACAATGAGCAGTTCTTC.

Regarding this clone: One end of the junction does not line up with germline, which may come from a read error. The chain recombines TRBV6-1 with TRBJ1-2, with 9 bases matching TRBD1. CDR3 length equals 14 residues. Germline CDR1 reads MNHNS; CDR2 reads SASEGT. CDR3 bases: TGTGCCAGCATACCCCCCGGGACAGGGTGGACCAACGCCTTC. Amino acids: CASIPPGTGWTNAF.

V and J are TRBV11-2 and TRBJ2-2, with D perhaps matching TRBD2 (6 bases). CDR1 is SGHAT and CDR2 is FQNNGV in the germline V gene. This CDR3 has 15 amino acids. V lost 0 bases, J lost 5 bases, and 10 bases lay in between. This chain's CDR3 is CASSLDSGYTGELFF. In DNA form, the CDR3 reads TGTGCCAGCAGCTTAGATAGCGGATATACCGGGGAGCTGTTTTTT.

This clone was picked up a small number of times. The chain links TRBV12-3 or TRBV12-4 to TRBJ1-4, with D hard to call. CDR3 length: 13 amino acids. Between the trimmed V and J ends, which lost 9 bases and 0 bases, there was a span of 8 bases. As DNA, the CDR3 is TGTGCCAGTCGACCTACAACTAATGAAAAACTGTTTTTT. It specifies CASRPTTNEKLFF.

This clone was counted many times. Here the CDR3 DNA reads TGTGCCAGCTCCGGACTAGCGATGTACGAGCAGTACTTC. Amino acids: CASSGLAMYEQYF. This chain joins TRBV19 and TRBJ2-7, with TRBD2 matching 9 bases. V was clipped by 9 bases and J by 4 bases; unmatched bases: 7. The CDR3 totals 13 residues. CDR1 is LNHDA and CDR2 is SQIVND in the germline V gene (reference sequence).

This clone was counted between two and nine times. This chain connects TRBV19 to TRBJ1-5; maybe TRBD1 (5 bases). The CDR3 sequence is 13 residues long. Germline loops: CDR1 LNHDA, CDR2 SQIVND (reference sequence). With 4 bases removed from V and 8 bases from J, the gap between germline ends came to 12 bases. The DNA for the CDR3 is TGTGCCAGTAGTAGGGCAGGGAGGGAGCCCCAGCATTTT. The encoded protein is CASSRAGREPQHF.

This clone was picked up many times. The chain links TRBV29-1 to TRBJ2-7; 7 bases align to TRBD1. Trimming took 4 bases from V and 5 from J; bases not matched to a gene: 11. The CDR3 length is 14 residues. Germline V CDR1 and CDR2: SQVTM, ANQGSEA. The CDR3 DNA is TGCAGCGTTGGAAGGGGGACAGACGCCAACGAGCAGTACTTC. Translated: CSVGRGTDANEQYF.

The V and J genes are TRBV4-3 and TRBJ2-2; D is uncertain. Germline V CDR1 and CDR2: LGHNA, YSLEER. The ends were cut back, 0 bases at V and 7 bases at J, with 12 bases in the middle. CDR3 length: 15 amino acids. The CDR3 nucleotides read TGCGCCAGCAGCCAAGATTCCCCGCAAAACGGGGAGCTGTTTTTT. As protein: CASSQDSPQNGELFF.

The CDR3, as DNA: TGTGCCAGCAGCGTCGGAGGGCTAGCGGGAGGGATTTCCTACGAGCAGTACTTC. Translation gives CASSVGGLAGGISYEQYF. The chain combines TRBV11-1 with TRBJ2-7; 12 bases are shared with TRBD2. Germline trimming cut 5 bases from V and 1 base from J; bases unmatched to any gene: 12. In germline, CDR1 is SGHAT, CDR2 FQDESV (reference sequence). There are 18 residues in the CDR3. Based on the CDR3 plus reference TRBV11-1 and TRBJ2-7, the full variable domain is EAEVAQSPRYKITEKSQAVAFWCDPISGHATLYWYRQILGQGPELLVQFQDESVVDDSQLPKDRFSAERLKGVDSTLKIQPAELGDSAMYLCASSVGGLAGGISYEQYFGPGTRLTVT.

In this sample, this clone is medium-sized (0.01 to 0.1%). The chain joins TRBV6-1 to TRBJ1-6; 10 nucleotides line up with TRBD1. The CDR3 length is 15 residues. Trimming took 6 bases from V and 7 from J; bases not matched to a gene: 6. Per germline, CDR1 MNHNS and CDR2 SASEGT. CDR3: CASSWDRGGNSPLHF. CDR3 bases: TGTGCCAGCAGCTGGGACAGGGGTGGCAATTCACCCCTCCACTTT.

This clone qualifies as medium-sized. Within the sample, other DNA sequences also encode this same CDR3. This chain uses TRBV6-5 with TRBJ2-1; possible D gene TRBD1, 5 bases. Germline V lookup: CDR1 MNHEY, CDR2 SVGAGI. V was shortened by 2 bases and J by 3 bases, with 20 bases between the two germline ends. CDR3 size: 18 residues. The CDR3, as DNA: TGTGCCAGCAGTTACCCTACCATAGGCAGGGCAAGCTACAATGAGCAGTTCTTC. Translated, it gives CASSYPTIGRASYNEQFF.

This clone counts as medium-sized. This chain's CDR3 is CASSPEMDTQYF. Here the CDR3 DNA reads TGTGCCAGCAGCCCAGAGATGGATACGCAGTATTTT. The V gene is TRBV4-2, the J gene TRBJ2-3, with D hard to call. V was shortened by 4 bases and J by 6 bases, with 8 bases between the two germline ends. CDR3 length equals 12 residues. Germline CDR1 LGHNA, CDR2 YNFKEQ.

This clone has a handful of counts. This chain joins TRBV7-3 and TRBJ1-1; D gene uncertain. The germline V gene encodes CDR1 SGHTA and CDR2 FQGTGA. The CDR3 has 14 residues. Trimming left V 4 bases short and J 4 bases short, with 13 bases between. The CDR3 loop reads CASSWGASGTEAFF. CDR3 in DNA: TGTGCCAGCAGCTGGGGAGCGAGCGGCACTGAAGCTTTCTTT.

The chain uses TRBV20-1 and TRBJ1-2; the match to TRBD1 covers 8 bases. This CDR3 is 15 amino acids long. V trimming: 6 bases; J trimming: 4 bases; junction bases outside the gene matches: 13. CDR1 and CDR2 from the germline V gene are DFQATT and SNEGSKA (reference sequence). In DNA form, the CDR3 reads TGCAGTGCCGAATCCTCCAGGGGGCGGGGCTATGGCTACACCTTC. Its protein is CSAESSRGRGYGYTF.

The V gene is TRBV19, the J gene TRBJ2-2, with D uncertain. Germline V gene lookup returns CDR1 LNHDA and CDR2 SQIVND (reference sequence). This CDR3 contains 15 residues. V was cut by 5 bases and J by 0 bases, with 10 bases left in between. DNA of the CDR3: TGTGCCAGTAGTCGCATGGTCCCGAACACCGGGGAGCTGTTTTTT. Amino acid sequence: CASSRMVPNTGELFF.

The rearrangement joins TRBV30 to TRBJ2-7, with 12 bases lining up with TRBD1. The V gene's germline CDR1 is GTSNPN and CDR2 SVGIG (reference sequence). With 2 bases clipped from V and 4 bases from J, the junction kept 3 bases outside the gene matches. The CDR3 runs to 14 residues. The DNA of the CDR3 is TGTGCCTGGAGTAAGGGACAGGGGGCGTACGAGCAGTACTTC. This gives the protein CAWSKGQGAYEQYF.

This clone is labeled as medium-sized (0.01 to 0.1%). The chain links TRBV20-1 to TRBJ1-2; perhaps TRBD1 as D (6 bases). This CDR3 is built from 14 residues. In germline, CDR1 is DFQATT, CDR2 SNEGSKA (reference sequence). V lost 6 bases, J lost 3 bases, and 17 bases lay in between. CDR3 protein: CSADKSGVDYGYTF. CDR3 nucleotides: TGCAGTGCCGATAAGTCAGGGGTTGACTATGGCTACACCTTC.

This clone was counted between two and nine times. The chain couples TRBV6-1 to TRBJ2-7; 7 bases agree with TRBD2. The CDR3 is made up of 14 amino acids. Germline trimming cut 4 bases from V and 9 bases from J; bases unmatched to any gene: 12. CDR1 is MNHNS, CDR2 SASEGT, per germline. This CDR3 reads CASSGGAGTTGQYF. In DNA, the CDR3 is TGTGCCAGCAGTGGAGGGGCGGGGACTACGGGGCAGTACTTC.

The chain uses TRBV20-1 and TRBJ2-1; D gene ambiguous. Trimming shortened V by 3 bases and J by 5 bases, and 8 bases separated the two germline ends. The CDR3 is made up of 12 amino acids. Germline V CDR1 and CDR2: DFQATT, SNEGSKA (reference sequence). CDR3 DNA sequence: TGCAGTGCTAGTTCCGAGAACAATGAGCAGTTCTTC. Its protein is CSASSENNEQFF.

This clone was counted ten times or more. V usage is TRBV7-6 and J usage is TRBJ1-3; no firm D call. There are 16 residues in the CDR3. V was trimmed by 5 bases and J by 7 bases, leaving 21 bases between them. CDR1 and CDR2 from the germline V gene are SGHVS and FNYEAQ. CDR3 residues: CASSVSDLGSGNTIYF. As DNA, the CDR3 is TGTGCCAGCAGCGTCTCTGATCTGGGGTCCGGGAACACCATATATTTT.

This clone was seen a handful of times. Germline is not matched at one junction end, which may reflect a read error. This chain uses TRBV6-1 with TRBJ1-5; D unclear. The CDR3 sequence is 14 residues long. Germline assignment: CDR1 MNHNS and CDR2 SASEGT. The CDR3 nucleotides read TGTGCCAGCAGTGAAGGGCGGGCCAATAAGCCCCAGCATTTT. This encodes CASSEGRANKPQHF.

This clone counts as medium-sized (0.01 to 0.1%). V is TRBV7-8 and J is TRBJ2-1; TRBD1 or TRBD2 may be the D gene (5 bases each). This CDR3 spans 14 amino acids. Germline lookup yields CDR1 SGHVS and CDR2 FQNEAQ. The germline V and J ends were trimmed by 5 bases and 7 bases, with 15 bases remaining between them. In DNA form, the CDR3 reads TGTGCCAGCAGCCAGGGCCAGCGGTGGAATGAGCAGTTCTTC. Translating gives CASSQGQRWNEQFF.

In its sample, this clone was seen many times. The V gene is TRBV2, the J gene TRBJ2-5; D may be TRBD2 (6 bases). The germline V gene encodes CDR1 SNHLY and CDR2 FYNNEI. The CDR3 length is 12 residues. V dropped 5 bases and J dropped 4 bases, with 8 bases sitting between them. This CDR3 is CASSPRGETQYF. CDR3 bases: TGTGCCAGCAGTCCGCGGGGAGAGACCCAGTACTTC.

This clone is classed as medium-sized (0.01 to 0.1%). The CDR3 nucleotides read TGTGCCAGCAGTGACAGGGATAATTCACCCCTCCACTTT. Its translation: CASSDRDNSPLHF. The chain couples TRBV6-4 to TRBJ1-6; D call uncertain. Germline values: CDR1 MRHNA, CDR2 SNTAGT. Deletions cut 2 bases from V and 5 bases from J, with 4 bases between. This CDR3 contains 13 residues.

The chain recombines TRBV12-3 or TRBV12-4 with TRBJ2-7; 7 positions agree with TRBD1. The V gene end was trimmed by 5 bases and the J gene end by 2 bases; junction bases not matched to a gene: 6. The CDR3 totals 14 residues. CDR3 sequence: CASSIDRAPYEQYF. Written as DNA, the CDR3 is TGTGCCAGCAGTATCGACAGGGCGCCCTACGAGCAGTACTTC.

This clone is categorized as medium-sized. V usage is TRBV13 and J usage is TRBJ2-3; 9 bases are a match to TRBD2. Germline assignment: CDR1 PRHDT and CDR2 FYEKMQ (reference sequence). The CDR3 runs 16 residues. Germline trimming cut 5 bases from V and 5 bases from J; bases unmatched to any gene: 11. CDR3 protein: CASSPTRGGDQDTQYF. Here the CDR3 DNA reads TGTGCCAGCAGCCCCACCCGCGGGGGGGATCAAGATACGCAGTATTTT.

This clone was counted at least ten times. The chain is built from TRBV5-5 and TRBJ2-2, with a possible D match to TRBD1 (5 bases). The CDR3 has 16 amino acids. Trimming took 0 bases from V and 1 from J, leaving 10 bases between them. Germline lookup yields CDR1 SGHKS and CDR2 YYEKEE (reference sequence). The CDR3 DNA sequence: TGTGCCAGCAGCTTGGTCATACAGGTGAACACCGGGGAGCTGTTTTTT. This encodes CASSLVIQVNTGELFF.

This clone has at least ten counts. The CDR3 region is CASSSRAGKVDTQYF. The CDR3 nucleotides are TGTGCCAGCAGCTCCAGAGCGGGCAAGGTGGATACGCAGTATTTT. The chain couples TRBV7-2 to TRBJ2-3, with D perhaps TRBD2 (6 bases). This CDR3 is 15 amino acids long. V was pared by 4 bases and J by 6 bases, with 17 bases between. Germline V gives CDR1 SGHTA, CDR2 FQGNSA.

For this clone: Likely a read error: the CDR3 ends without its conserved phenylalanine or tryptophan. The chain is built from TRBV3-1 and TRBJ1-4; D not resolved. The CDR3 runs 14 residues. Trimming pared 1 base from V and 4 bases from J, leaving 7 bases between. CDR1 and CDR2 (germline): LGHDT, YNNKEL (reference sequence). The CDR3 loop is CASSQAVRNEKLFL. CDR3 sequence (DNA): TGTGCCAGCAGCCAAGCCGTCCGTAATGAAAAACTGTTTTTA.

By share, this clone counts as medium-sized. The gene calls are TRBV9 and TRBJ2-2; D may be TRBD2 (5 bases). The V gene lost 3 bases and the J gene lost 6 bases, with 18 bases spanning the gap. The CDR3 spans 16 residues. CDR1 SGDLS and CDR2 YYNGEE come from the germline V gene. CDR3 sequence (DNA): TGTGCCAGCAGCGCCGGGATTTCGGGTTTCGCCGGGGAGCTGTTTTTT. Translated, it gives CASSAGISGFAGELFF.